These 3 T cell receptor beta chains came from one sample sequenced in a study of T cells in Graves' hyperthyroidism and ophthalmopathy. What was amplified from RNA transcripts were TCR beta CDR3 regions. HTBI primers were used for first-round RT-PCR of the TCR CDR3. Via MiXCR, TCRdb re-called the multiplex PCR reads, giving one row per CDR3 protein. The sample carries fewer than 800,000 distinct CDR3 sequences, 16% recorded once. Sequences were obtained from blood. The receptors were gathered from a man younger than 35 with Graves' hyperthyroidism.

CDR3: CASRRVPGANVLTF. Written as DNA, the CDR3 is TGCGCCAGCAGGCGGGTCCCCGGGGCCAACGTCCTGACTTTC. The J gene is TRBJ2-6, the V gene TRBV5-1, with D possibly being TRBD2 (5 bases). The CDR3 spans 14 residues. CDR1 SGHRS and CDR2 YFSETQ come from the germline V gene. Trimming pared 5 bases from V and 4 bases from J, leaving 10 bases between. Looking up the rest from reference TRBV5-1 and TRBJ2-6 gives the full variable domain: KAGVTQTPRYLIKTRGQQVTLSCSPISGHRSVSWYQQTPGQGLQFLFEYFSETQRNKGNFPGRFSGRQFSNSRSEMNVSTLELGDSALYLCASRRVPGANVLTFGAGSRLTVL.

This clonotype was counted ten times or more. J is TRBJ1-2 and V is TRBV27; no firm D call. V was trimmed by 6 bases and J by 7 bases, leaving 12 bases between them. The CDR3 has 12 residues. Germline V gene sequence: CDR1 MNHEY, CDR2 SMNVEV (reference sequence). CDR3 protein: CASRLETGGYTF. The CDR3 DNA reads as TGTGCCAGCAGGCTAGAGACCGGTGGCTACACCTTC.

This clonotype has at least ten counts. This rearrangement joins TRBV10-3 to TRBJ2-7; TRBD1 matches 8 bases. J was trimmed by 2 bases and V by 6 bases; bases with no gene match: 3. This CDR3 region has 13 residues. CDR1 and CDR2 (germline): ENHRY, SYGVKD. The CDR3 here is CAISAGQAYEQYF. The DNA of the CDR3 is TGTGCCATCAGCGCGGGACAGGCCTACGAGCAGTACTTC.